The entry that follows covers one T cell receptor beta chain sequence. Roughly 0.45 to 1 ug RNA was reverse transcribed with random hexamers. Via MiXCR, TCRdb re-called the immunoSEQ multiplex PCR reads, giving one row per CDR3 protein. The sample lists about 160,000 distinct CDR3 sequences; around 94% were seen once. These data originate in a study of CD8 T cells in Susac syndrome. V gave up 3 bases and J gave up 7 bases, with 1 base separating them. The CDR3 has 10 amino acids. Per the germline V gene, CDR1 is SNHLY and CDR2 is FYNNEI. Sequencing targeted TCR beta in T cells from blood (CD8+ and CD4+). The multiple sclerosis controls, all treatment-naive patients, had relapsing-remitting disease that was stable or active. Through negative isolation, CD4+ and CD8+ T cells were obtained, while TEMRA cells were enriched using FACS.

The clonotype originates from a human donor with multiple sclerosis. Sequencing was done on a sample of CD4+ T cells from PBMCs. The chain employs TRBV2 and TRBJ1-3; D gene ambiguous. CDR3 coding DNA: TGTGCCAGCAGTGAGAACACCATATATTTT. It is translated as CASSENTIYF.